This T cell receptor beta chain was observed in a study of cytomegalovirus exposure and HLA in healthy donors. Trimming took 2 bases from V and 2 from J; bases not matched to a gene: 3. CDR3 size: 14 residues. Looked up from germline, CDR1 is SGHVS and CDR2 is FQNEAQ. The PCR used 60 Vbeta and 13 Jbeta primers. Method: immunoSEQ multiplex PCR; TCRdb's copy keeps in-frame clones and lacks some. In the table there are 100,000 to 150,000 clones, over 80% of which are singletons. Whole-study results and caveats: The likely explanation for a cluster of highly shared sequence variants was sequencing artifact. Per published accounts, TCR beta sequences correctly predicted the HLA-A and HLA-B alleles of most subjects. In an earlier analysis, about 90% or about 30%: the productive usage of most TCR beta V segments.

This clone was observed a single time. Antigen unknown. V usage is TRBV7-8 and J usage is TRBJ2-7, with 7 bases aligning to TRBD2. The sample consisted of PBMCs. The TCR originated in a boy between 5 and 17 years old in good health and CMV-seronegative. The CDR3 nucleotides are TGTGCCAGCAGCTTACGACTAGCCGCCTACGAGCAGTACTTC. Translating it yields CASSLRLAAYEQYF. The full variable domain, its missing parts supplied by reference TRBV7-8 and TRBJ2-7, is GAGVSQSPRYKVAKRGQDVALRCDPISGHVSLFWYQQALGQGPEFLTYFQNEAQLDKSGLPSDRFFAERPEGSVSTLKIQRTQQEDSAVYLCASSLRLAAYEQYFGPGTRLTVT.